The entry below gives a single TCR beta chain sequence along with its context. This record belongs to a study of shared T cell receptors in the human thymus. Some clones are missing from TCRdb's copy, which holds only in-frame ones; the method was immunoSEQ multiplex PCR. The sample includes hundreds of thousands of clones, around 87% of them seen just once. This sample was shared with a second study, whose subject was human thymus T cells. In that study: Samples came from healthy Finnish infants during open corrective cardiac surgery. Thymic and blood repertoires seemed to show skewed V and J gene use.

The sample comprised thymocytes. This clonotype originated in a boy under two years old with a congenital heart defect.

CDR3 sequence: CSAERGDTQYF. Written as DNA, the CDR3 is TGCAGTGCTGAGAGGGGGGATACGCAGTATTTT. The chain recombines TRBV20-1 with TRBJ2-3, with D possibly TRBD1 on 6 matching bases. Germline-derived CDR1 and CDR2 are DFQATT and SNEGSKA (reference sequence). Trimming cost V 5 bases and J 6 bases, with 9 bases left between them. CDR3 length equals 11 residues.